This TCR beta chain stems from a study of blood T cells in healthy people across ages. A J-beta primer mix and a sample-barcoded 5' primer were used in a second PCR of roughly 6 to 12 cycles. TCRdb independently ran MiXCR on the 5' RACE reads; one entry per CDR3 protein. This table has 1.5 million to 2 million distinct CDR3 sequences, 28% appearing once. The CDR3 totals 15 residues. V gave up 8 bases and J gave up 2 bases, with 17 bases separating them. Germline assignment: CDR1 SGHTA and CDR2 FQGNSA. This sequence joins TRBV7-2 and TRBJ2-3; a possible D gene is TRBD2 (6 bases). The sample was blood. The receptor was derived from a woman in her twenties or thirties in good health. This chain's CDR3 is CASGGPGDLTDTQYF. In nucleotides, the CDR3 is TGTGCCAGCGGTGGTCCGGGGGACCTCACAGATACGCAGTATTTT.